The source of this T cell receptor beta chain is a study of blood T cells in healthy people across ages. Study outcomes and limitations: With age, beta diversity per million T cells declined roughly linearly, significantly by 30 to 40. Strongly correlated with naive T cell percentage was TCR beta diversity. Donors of long life had a larger count of naive CD4+ cells and greater diversity than aged donors.

About this clonotype: Its antigen is unknown.

The study recruited healthy Caucasian donors from Russia who were aged about 6 to 90. Then a second PCR, running about 6 to 11 cycles, was carried out with a sample-barcoded 5' primer and a J-beta primer mix. TCRdb re-derived calls from the 5' RACE reads in MiXCR, one entry per CDR3 protein. This table holds around 940,000 distinct CDR3 sequences, roughly half found once. This clonotype was obtained from a woman between 55 and 75 years old in good health. Material for sequencing was blood.

CDR3 coding DNA: TGTGCCAGCAGCCAATTCGGACTAGCGGTAGACTATGAGCAGTTCTTC. Amino acid sequence: CASSQFGLAVDYEQFF. The chain has TRBV7-8 and TRBJ2-1; 10 bases are shared with TRBD2. CDR3 size: 16 residues. With 5 bases clipped from V and 8 bases from J, the junction kept 12 bases outside the gene matches. From germline, CDR1 is SGHVS and CDR2 FQNEAQ.